This TCR beta chain was obtained from a study of T cell responses to AZD1222 COVID-19 vaccine. Study-wide results and limits: Two doses of AZD1222 preceded a rise in Spike-specific TCR breadth and depth. Mapped onto spike, vaccine-associated CD4 TCRs spanned it and were dominant at 160-218 and 743-854. Donors were chiefly white British, with a greater number of females, and clonal diversity was perhaps underestimated. None of the repertoires were sampled until the peak T cell response had passed.

V was shortened by 6 bases and J by 8 bases, with 17 bases between the two germline ends. Germline V gene lookup returns CDR1 SGHRS and CDR2 YFSETQ. CDR3 length: 13 amino acids. Sequencing used immunoSEQ multiplex PCR; TCRdb keeps in-frame clones, though not all of them. Among tens of thousands of clones listed, approximately 91% were seen once. With respect to this clone: The antigen remains undetermined.

The rearrangement joins TRBV5-1 to TRBJ1-2; D uncertain. The sequencing here drew on peripheral blood, taken on day 0 of MenACWY control vaccination. The clonotype originates from an adult in good health. CDR3 nucleotides: TGCGCCAGCATGGAGCCAGGAATAGGCGGCTACACCTTC. Its translation: CASMEPGIGGYTF.